This T cell receptor beta chain emerged from a study of blood T cell repertoires in COVID-19. Background on the study: Some COVID-19 samples were acute and others convalescent; all came from the United States, Italy and Spain. PBMCs, B-cell-depleted T cells, or T cells provided the cDNA or gDNA that made up the material.

The authors' processing: Reference gene primers were amplified, and this amplification served to estimate nucleated cell counts. Only in-frame clones appear in the TCRdb table, and some are missing; sequencing was by immunoSEQ multiplex PCR. For V, J and clone size, that table is used; D and trimming come from the DNA. The sample carries approximately 88,000 clones, more than 75% recorded once. Germline assignment: CDR1 SNHLY and CDR2 FYNNEI. The CDR3 length is 14 residues. V was pared by 7 bases and J by 4 bases, with 2 bases of the junction left unmatched. The sequence was collected from a woman in her 70s with acute or convalescent COVID-19. Material for sequencing was peripheral blood. The rearrangement joins TRBV2 to TRBJ2-3, with 13 bases lining up with TRBD2. The CDR3 is CASITSGGADTQYF. Written as DNA, the CDR3 is TGTGCCAGCATTACTAGCGGGGGGGCAGATACGCAGTATTTT.